A single sample is the source of the 21 T cell receptor beta chains below, sequenced in a study of low-dose radiotherapy and immunotherapy resistance in tumors (dated by TCRdb to between 2021 and 2024). The time point label for this specimen denotes: after trial treatment. The meaning of the sample's treatment or condition label: LDRT plus nivolumab, ipilimumab, low-dose cyclophosphamide and aspirin (RACIN trial). Sequencing was carried out with an Illumina HiSeq 2500. First-strand cDNA was synthesized with Superscript III and a set of TRAV- and TRBV-specific primers, covering both TCRalpha and TCRbeta chains. A roughly 21-cycle PCR with Phusion amplified the TCRs, pairing a constant-region primer with the adapter that was attached to the V primers. Starting from the raw public reads, TCRdb applied fastp trimming at Q25, assembled clones with MiXCR and retained in-frame beta chains. Under each unique CDR3 protein, matching rows form one entry showing the most common genes and DNA. This sample comprises around 100,000 distinct CDR3 sequences, 20% to 25% of them detected only once. Of the sample, roughly 13% falls within the top ten clones.

Sequences were derived from PBMCs, sampled after low-dose radiotherapy plus immunotherapy. The receptor set was obtained from a female donor with ovarian cancer.

This clonotype was seen ten or more times. The chain joins TRBV7-2 to TRBJ2-5, with unresolved D. The CDR3 has 11 amino acids. The V gene lost 5 bases and the J gene lost 4 bases, with 5 bases spanning the gap. CDR1 and CDR2 from the germline V gene are SGHTA and FQGNSA. For the CDR3, the DNA is TGTGCCAGCAGCGTTACAGAGACCCAGTACTTC. Its translation is CASSVTETQYF.

Here the CDR3 reads CASSQTTSGVLHNEQFF. For the CDR3, the DNA is TGTGCCAGCAGCCAAACGACTAGCGGGGTCCTCCACAATGAGCAGTTCTTC. The rearrangement joins TRBV11-2 to TRBJ2-1; 11 bases map to TRBD2. The CDR3 loop spans 17 amino acids. The ends lost 5 bases at V and 5 bases at J; junction bases unmatched: 11. Germline assignment: CDR1 SGHAT and CDR2 FQNNGV.

Many counts were recorded for this clonotype. CDR3 DNA: TGTGCCAGCAGCTCTACCGACTTGGCTAGCGGCCAGAAGGGGGGCTCCTACAATGAGCAGTTCTTC. This codes for CASSSTDLASGQKGGSYNEQFF. The V gene is TRBV7-2, the J gene TRBJ2-1, with D possibly TRBD2 on 7 matching bases. The V end was cut by 4 bases, the J end by 0 bases, with 31 bases between. CDR3 length: 22 residues. The V gene's germline CDR1 is SGHTA and CDR2 FQGNSA.

On this clonotype itself: This may stem from a read error, because a much larger clone lies one nucleotide away. V gene TRBV5-1 combines with J gene TRBJ2-2; 8 nucleotides match TRBD1. Germline loops: CDR1 SGHRS, CDR2 YFSETQ. The CDR3 loop spans 17 amino acids. The CDR3 coding sequence is TGCGCCAGCAGCCAAAGACAGGGGAGTGCTAACACCGGGGAGCTGTCTTTT. Amino acids: CASSQRQGSANTGELSF.

Ten or more counts support this clonotype. The chain carries TRBV11-2 and TRBJ2-2; 7 bases line up with TRBD1. V was clipped by 11 bases and J by 1 base; unmatched bases: 7. The CDR3 contains 14 residues. Germline V lookup: CDR1 SGHAT, CDR2 FQNNGV. The DNA for the CDR3 is TGTGCCTCCAGGGGGAGTGTGAACACCGGGGAGCTGTTTTTT. Translating it yields CASRGSVNTGELFF.

This clonotype has at least ten counts. The chain recombines TRBV7-2 with TRBJ1-3; D call uncertain. V was clipped by 4 bases and J by 4 bases, with 14 bases between them. Germline-derived CDR1 and CDR2 are SGHTA and FQGNSA. The CDR3 extends over 15 amino acids. The CDR3: CASSSKWGSGNTIYF. CDR3 in DNA: TGTGCCAGCAGCTCAAAATGGGGTTCCGGAAACACCATATATTTT.

In this sample, this clonotype turned up many times. V usage is TRBV6-2 or TRBV6-3 and J usage is TRBJ1-1; possibly TRBD1 for D (5 bases). Trimming left V 0 bases short and J 1 base short, with 18 bases between. Germline-derived CDR1 and CDR2 are MNHEY and SVGEGT. CDR3 length: 18 amino acids. The CDR3 spells CASSYSRETVDPNTEAFF. The DNA for the CDR3 is TGTGCCAGCAGTTACTCGAGGGAGACAGTCGACCCGAACACTGAAGCTTTCTTT.

This clonotype was seen many times. V gene TRBV2 combines with J gene TRBJ1-1, with D unclear. The CDR3 sequence is 13 residues long. In germline, CDR1 is SNHLY, CDR2 FYNNEI. Trimming removed 8 bases at V and 2 bases at J, with 12 bases between. CDR3 protein: CASRIRENTEAFF. The CDR3, as DNA: TGTGCCAGCCGGATAAGAGAAAACACTGAAGCTTTCTTT.

This clonotype was observed at least ten times. The chain joins TRBV29-1 to TRBJ2-3; 7 bases are a match to TRBD2. Germline V gene data show CDR1 as SQVTM and CDR2 as ANQGSEA. CDR3 length equals 14 residues. The V and J ends lost 4 bases and 0 bases, in that order; junction bases with no gene match: 4. The DNA for the CDR3 is TGCAGCGTTGTGGGTAGCGGGAGCACAGATACGCAGTATTTT. Protein: CSVVGSGSTDTQYF.

This clonotype was counted many times. The gene calls are TRBV3-1 and TRBJ2-2, with D perhaps TRBD1 (5 bases). V lost 4 bases to trimming and J lost 7 bases, with 16 bases between them. Germline CDR1 LGHDT, CDR2 YNNKEL (reference sequence). The CDR3 contains 15 residues. The CDR3 nucleotides are TGTGCCAGCAGCCGCAACCCGACAGACAGCGGGGAGCTGTTTTTT. The encoded protein is CASSRNPTDSGELFF.

In this sample, this clonotype turned up many times. The rearrangement uses TRBV6-2 or TRBV6-3 and TRBJ1-5; possible D gene TRBD1, 5 bases. The V end lost 7 bases, the J end lost 5 bases, and 15 bases lay between the germline ends. The CDR3 runs 14 residues. The germline V gene encodes CDR1 MNHEY and CDR2 SVGEGT. The CDR3 nucleotides are TGTGCCAGCACCGACCCCCCGGGGGATCAGCCCCAGCATTTT. Its protein is CASTDPPGDQPQHF.

The chain has TRBV5-4 and TRBJ2-1; D gene uncertain. CDR3 length: 14 residues. V was pared by 4 bases and J by 6 bases, with 14 bases between. Germline lookup yields CDR1 SGHNT and CDR2 YYREEE (reference sequence). CDR3 sequence (DNA): TGTGCCAGCAGCGTGCCGCCGGCCGGCAATGAGCAGTTCTTC. This sequence encodes CASSVPPAGNEQFF.

This clonotype was recorded at least ten times. This chain joins TRBV6-2 or TRBV6-3 and TRBJ2-2, with 8 positions matching TRBD2. This CDR3 has 15 amino acids. Germline lookup yields CDR1 MNHEY and CDR2 SVGEGT. V trimming: 6 bases; J trimming: 3 bases; junction bases outside the gene matches: 6. The DNA for the CDR3 is TGTGCCAGCAGCCCAGGGACTAGTCACACCGGGGAGCTGTTTTTT. It translates to CASSPGTSHTGELFF.

This chain joins TRBV5-1 and TRBJ2-2; 10 bases align to TRBD1. The V gene's germline CDR1 is SGHRS and CDR2 YFSETQ. The junction had 2 bases not matched to a gene; V was cut back by 0 bases and J by 0 bases. CDR3 length: 17 residues. CDR3 coding DNA: TGCGCCAGCAGCTTGGTGGGGACAGGGGCGAACACCGGGGAGCTGTTTTTT. Its translation is CASSLVGTGANTGELFF.

This clonotype was recorded many times. The chain has TRBV10-3 and TRBJ2-4, with D tentatively TRBD2 (6 bases). V shed 6 bases and J shed 3 bases, with 12 bases lying between them. Germline V lookup: CDR1 ENHRY, CDR2 SYGVKD. The CDR3 runs to 14 residues. This CDR3 is CAIRGDLGKNIQYF. CDR3 nucleotides: TGTGCCATCAGAGGGGACTTAGGCAAAAACATTCAGTACTTC.

The V call is TRBV11-2, the J call TRBJ2-1, with TRBD2 matching 9 bases. Germline assignment: CDR1 SGHAT and CDR2 FQNNGV. With V trimmed by 0 bases and J by 6 bases, 6 bases remained unmatched. There are 16 residues in the CDR3. CDR3 sequence (DNA): TGTGCCAGCAGCTTAGATCAGGCGGGGGGGCTCAATGAGCAGTTCTTC. Translating it yields CASSLDQAGGLNEQFF.

This clonotype has at least ten counts. The chain recombines TRBV6-2 or TRBV6-3 with TRBJ2-1, with 10 bases that match TRBD2. J gave up 8 bases and V 6 bases, and 10 bases lay outside the gene matches. CDR1 and CDR2 (germline): MNHEY, SVGEGT. The CDR3 covers 15 residues. The CDR3 loop is CASSDRSGRVDEQFF. The CDR3 DNA is TGTGCCAGCAGCGATCGAAGCGGGAGGGTCGATGAGCAGTTCTTC.

In its sample, this clonotype was seen many times. V is TRBV11-2 and J is TRBJ2-3, with TRBD1 identical over 10 bases. Germline CDR1 SGHAT, CDR2 FQNNGV. The CDR3 length is 16 residues. V gave up 5 bases and J gave up 1 base; unmatched junction bases: 6. CDR3 coding DNA: TGTGCCAGCAGCCCCCGGGACAGGGGTGGCACAGATACGCAGTATTTT. Amino acids: CASSPRDRGGTDTQYF.

This clonotype has a single count. A far larger clone is one base from this, pointing to a likely read error. V and J are TRBV28 and TRBJ2-5, with D uncertain. V dropped 2 bases and J dropped 11 bases, with 15 bases sitting between them. The germline V gene has CDR1 MDHEN and CDR2 SYDVKM. CDR3 length equals 13 residues. The CDR3 DNA reads TGTGCCAGCAGTTTACCCGCCCCGGCGGAGCAGTACTTC. It yields the protein CASSLPAPAEQYF.

This clonotype has ten or more counts. This chain uses TRBV29-1 with TRBJ2-4; 9 positions agree with TRBD1. CDR1 and CDR2 (germline): SQVTM, ANQGSEA. The junction had 15 bases not matched to a gene; V was cut back by 6 bases and J by 0 bases. The CDR3 is 18 residues long. The CDR3 nucleotides read TGCAGCGTAGAATCCGGGACAGGGCCCGATCTAGCCAAAAACATTCAGTACTTC. The encoded protein is CSVESGTGPDLAKNIQYF. The entire variable domain, with the rest obtained from reference TRBV29-1 and TRBJ2-4, is as follows: SAVISQKPSRDICQRGTSLTIQCQVDSQVTMMFWYRQQPGQSLTLIATANQGSEATYESGFVIDKFPISRPNLTFSTLTVSNMSPEDSSIYLCSVESGTGPDLAKNIQYFGAGTRLSVL.

This clonotype was detected many times. The rearrangement joins TRBV6-2 or TRBV6-3 to TRBJ1-3, with D perhaps matching TRBD1 (5 bases). CDR1 is MNHEY and CDR2 is SVGEGT in the germline V gene. V dropped 8 bases and J dropped 3 bases, with 29 bases sitting between them. This CDR3 comprises 19 residues. The CDR3: CASLASEPRQGRFGNTIYF. The CDR3 DNA sequence: TGTGCCAGCCTGGCGTCAGAACCCCGGCAGGGAAGATTTGGAAACACCATATATTTT.